The 6 T cell receptor beta chains given below trace back to one sample, sequenced in a study of cytomegalovirus exposure and HLA in healthy donors. PCR was performed using 60 Vbeta and 13 Jbeta primers. Assay used: immunoSEQ multiplex PCR; TCRdb lists only in-frame clones, some missing. The sample has roughly 150,000 clones, 82% seen once. Specimen: PBMCs. These receptors came from a girl aged 5 to 17 in good health and CMV-seropositive.

This chain links TRBV5-1 with TRBJ2-5, with D uncertain. Germline loops: CDR1 SGHRS, CDR2 YFSETQ. The CDR3 is made up of 11 amino acids. V dropped 3 bases and J dropped 2 bases, with 2 bases sitting between them. The CDR3 spells CASSSQETQYF. The CDR3 coding sequence is TGCGCCAGCAGCTCACAAGAGACCCAGTACTTC.

V and J are TRBV29-1 and TRBJ1-2; the D is unclear. Germline-derived CDR1 and CDR2 are SQVTM and ANQGSEA. The germline V and J ends were trimmed by 0 bases and 5 bases, with 4 bases remaining between them. The CDR3 contains 11 residues. The CDR3 region has the DNA TGCAGCGTTGAAGAGAGGTATGGCTACACCTTC. Its translation is CSVEERYGYTF.

The chain links TRBV19 to TRBJ1-5; D is undetermined. Germline loops: CDR1 LNHDA, CDR2 SQIVND (reference sequence). V shed 7 bases and J shed 0 bases, with 13 bases lying between them. The CDR3 runs 15 residues. The CDR3 sequence is CASKERVNSNQPQHF. The CDR3 DNA sequence: TGTGCCAGTAAGGAGAGGGTCAATAGCAATCAGCCCCAGCATTTT.

This clone was detected a few times. The chain is built from TRBV28 and TRBJ1-5; D not certain. This CDR3 is built from 15 residues. Germline CDR1 and CDR2: MDHEN and SYDVKM. V was pared by 6 bases and J by 5 bases, with 17 bases between. The CDR3 region is CASSSRPMTDQPQHF. CDR3 nucleotide sequence: TGTGCCAGCAGCTCTAGACCGATGACGGATCAGCCCCAGCATTTT. Supplemented by reference TRBV28 and TRBJ1-5, the full variable domain reads DVKVTQSSRYLVKRTGEKVFLECVQDMDHENMFWYRQDPGLGLRLIYFSYDVKMKEKGDIPEGYSVSREKKERFSLILESASTNQTSMYLCASSSRPMTDQPQHFGDGTRLSIL.

V is TRBV28 and J is TRBJ1-1; D ambiguous. The germline CDR1 and CDR2 sequences are MDHEN and SYDVKM. V was cut by 2 bases and J by 0 bases, with 7 bases left in between. The CDR3 consists of 14 residues. CDR3 coding DNA: TGTGCCAGCAGTTTACGACACGTGAACACTGAAGCTTTCTTT. This encodes CASSLRHVNTEAFF.

The rearrangement joins TRBV6-5 to TRBJ2-7, with D maybe TRBD1 (5 bases). Germline-derived CDR1 and CDR2 are MNHEY and SVGAGI. Trimming took 0 bases from V and 0 from J, leaving 12 bases between them. CDR3 length equals 16 residues. The CDR3 coding sequence is TGTGCCAGCAGTTACTCTGGAACAGGCCGCTCCTACGAGCAGTACTTC. Protein product: CASSYSGTGRSYEQYF.